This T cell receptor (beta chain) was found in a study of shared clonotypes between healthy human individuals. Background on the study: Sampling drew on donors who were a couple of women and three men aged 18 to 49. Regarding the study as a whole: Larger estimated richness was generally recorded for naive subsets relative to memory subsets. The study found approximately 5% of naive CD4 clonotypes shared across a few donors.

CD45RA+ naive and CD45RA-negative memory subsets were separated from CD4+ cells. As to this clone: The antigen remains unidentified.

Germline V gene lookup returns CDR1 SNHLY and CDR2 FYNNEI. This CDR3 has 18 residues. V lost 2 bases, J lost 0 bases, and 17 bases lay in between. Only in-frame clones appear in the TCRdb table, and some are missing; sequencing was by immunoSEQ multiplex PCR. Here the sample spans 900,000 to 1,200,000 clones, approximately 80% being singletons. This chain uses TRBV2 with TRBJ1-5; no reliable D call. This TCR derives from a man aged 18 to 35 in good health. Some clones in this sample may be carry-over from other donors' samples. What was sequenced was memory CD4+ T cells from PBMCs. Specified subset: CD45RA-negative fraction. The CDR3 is CASSELRVAVDSNQPQHF. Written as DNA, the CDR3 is TGTGCCAGCAGTGAACTAAGAGTGGCGGTAGATAGCAATCAGCCCCAGCATTTT.